This T cell receptor beta chain appears in the sequencing data of a study of identifying expanded T cells in peripheral blood (dated by TCRdb to between 2018 and 2021). General notes on the study: Separate aliquots of the same genomic DNA pool were sequenced to produce technical replicates, and four replicates were compared in pairs.

This clone was recorded at least ten times. Its antigen is currently not known. Base-call qualities are not available, and no considerably larger clone is one nucleotide away. The full study reports these points: In all healthy donors, the variance in clone template counts between samples taken roughly 14 days apart rose significantly as total template count increased. Across all healthy-donor time intervals, the beta-binomial model significantly cut both the number of clones called differentially abundant and the false-positive rate. The binomial model flagged around 1.2 differentially abundant clones between technical replicates, compared with roughly 17 over around 2 weeks and 19 over around four weeks. The authors expected biological variance in healthy repertoires might increase further over much longer intervals such as months to years.

The immunoSEQ Assay, which relies on bias-controlled multiplex PCR amplification of genomic DNA, was used to profile TCRbeta CDR3 regions. Per the source publication's procedure: To quantify the absolute abundance of each unique TCRbeta CDR3 region, the sequences were collapsed and filtered. Two models were used to test differential abundance: a binomial model (Fisher-equivalent) and a beta-binomial model that adds time-dependent variance fitted from healthy donors. Clones with fewer than 5 combined templates were excluded, and clones with Benjamini-Hochberg FDR below 0.01 were called differentially abundant. Beta-binomial variance was modeled as a function of total template count across the two samples using the form v = (b*log(k)+a)^2. Sourced from immuneACCESS, this table was stored by TCRdb with only in-frame sequences that have V and J called. A share of the clones is absent; for the studies checked, an unresolved V gene accounts for under half, and the remainder has no known explanation. The DNA was the basis for D and trimming; V, J and clone size are from that table. The sample records 120,000 or so clones, about four fifths of which are singletons. Roughly 3.3% of the sample rests with the top ten.

The CDR3 sequence holds 13 residues, the cysteine and phenylalanine included. The retained sequence is limited to the CDR3, 39 bases, with the frame set at the first base. In the germline V gene, CDR1 corresponds to SGHTA and CDR2 to FQGNSA. Trimming removed 1 base from V and 6 bases from J, leaving 7 bases between the germline ends. During the collection period, no infections or other immune events were recorded for the healthy donors. To calibrate time-dependent variance in a beta-binomial model of T-cell clone differential abundance, blood repertoires from healthy donors were used as a training cohort. The training cohort included around 10 healthy donors, of whom 3 were female and 7 were male. The donors were between about 29 and 65 years old, with an average age of roughly 43 years. Whole blood from each healthy donor was obtained from a commercial supplier and was collected at three time points around two weeks apart. Genomic DNA was extracted from unsorted whole blood for immunosequencing.

This clonotype was obtained from a person aged 18 to 70 in good health. Material: blood. The rearrangement combines TRBV7-2 with TRBJ1-3; no confident D gene assignment can be made. Here is the DNA: TGTGCCAGCAGCTTAGGGCTGGCAAACACCATATATTTT. Its amino acids are CASSLGLANTIYF. Outside the CDR3, residues come from the reference TRBV7-2 and TRBJ1-3 proteins, so the full variable domain is: GAGVSQSPSNKVTEKGKDVELRCDPISGHTALYWYRQSLGQGLEFLIYFQGNSAPDKSGLPSDRFSAERTGGSVSTLTIQRTQQEDSAVYLCASSLGLANTIYFGEGSWLTVV.